These T cell receptor beta chains were read from a single sample in a study of cytomegalovirus exposure and HLA in healthy donors. The method was immunoSEQ multiplex PCR; TCRdb's version includes in-frame clones alone and lacks a portion of them. The sample lists fewer than 95,000 clones, over 70% seen once, with roughly 3% in the top ten. Sequencing was performed on PBMCs. These receptors came from a man between 40 and 49 years old in good health and CMV-seronegative. The CDR3 runs from the conserved cysteine through the conserved F or W. A D gene is named only where the DNA matches it firmly. Only part of the rows carry a size: once, few, many, or a class if the clone is expanded.

length,D,J,V,size,DNA,CDR3
15,NA,TRBJ2-7,TRBV27,NA,TGTGCCAGCAGAATCCAAGGGGGGGGGACCTACGAGCAGTACTTC,CASRIQGGGTYEQYF
15,NA,TRBJ2-2,TRBV2,few,TGTGCCAGCAGTGAATGGGACAAGAACACCGGGGAGCTGTTTTTT,CASSEWDKNTGELFF
15,TRBD1,TRBJ2-5,TRBV7-9,NA,TGTGCCAGCAGCCCCCGACAGGGCCTAAAGGGGACCCAGTACTTC,CASSPRQGLKGTQYF
17,TRBD1,TRBJ2-5,TRBV7-8,NA,TGTGCCAGCAGCCGCCCTCCGGACAGGGTATGGGCAGAGACCCAGTACTTC,CASSRPPDRVWAETQYF
14,TRBD1,TRBJ2-7,TRBV6-1,NA,TGTGCCAGCAAGGAGGACAGGGCGGCCTACGAGCAGTACTTC,CASKEDRAAYEQYF
11,NA,TRBJ1-5,TRBV28,NA,TGTGCCAGCAGTGGAGGTCAGCCCCAGCATTTT,CASSGGQPQHF
15,TRBD1,TRBJ2-1,TRBV2,NA,TGTGCCAGCAGTGAGAGGGGGCACGCCTACAATGAGCAGTTCTTC,CASSERGHAYNEQFF
17,TRBD1,TRBJ2-3,TRBV4-3,NA,TGCGCCAGCAGCCAAGTCCCGACAGGGGGCTGGACAGATACGCAGTATTTT,CASSQVPTGGWTDTQYF
14,NA,TRBJ2-7,TRBV6-4,NA,TGTGCCAGCAGTGCGAAACAGGGATCCGGGGAGCAGTACTTC,CASSAKQGSGEQYF
15,TRBD2,TRBJ2-1,TRBV19,NA,TGTGCCAGTAGTAGGCCGGGGGGGTCCTACAATGAGCAGTTCTTC,CASSRPGGSYNEQFF